This is a list of T cell receptor beta chains from one sample in a study of neurological immune-mediated disorders. TCRdb itself ran the 5' RACE reads through MiXCR, one entry per CDR3 protein. In the table there are under 70,000 distinct CDR3 sequences, under 4.5% of which are singletons. The specimen sequenced was PBMCs. These receptor sequences come from a young woman with multiple sclerosis. CDR3s include the opening cysteine and the closing phenylalanine or tryptophan. The D gene is left open where the match is weak. Not every row has a clone size; where given, it reads once, few, many or a size class.

v_call	j_call	d_call	clone_size	cdr3_nt	cdr3_aa
TRBV20-1	TRBJ2-1	TRBD2	many	TGCAGTGCTAAACTCTCCCCCTGGACTAGCGGGCACTACAATGAGCAGTTCTTC	CSAKLSPWTSGHYNEQFF
TRBV4-1	TRBJ2-5	-	many	TGCGCCAGCAGCCAAGATTGGGGAGTGGGAGAGACCCAGTACTTC	CASSQDWGVGETQYF
TRBV20-1	TRBJ2-1	TRBD2	many	TGCAGTGCTAGTCGTCCCGGACTAGCGGAAAATGAGCAGTTCTTC	CSASRPGLAENEQFF
TRBV6-1	TRBJ1-2	-	many	TGTGCCAGCAGTGAAGTTTGGGGCAGTAACTATGGCTACACCTTC	CASSEVWGSNYGYTF
TRBV7-8	TRBJ2-7	TRBD1	many	TGTGCCAGCAGATTGCCCGGGACAGGGGAATCCGAGCAGTACTTC	CASRLPGTGESEQYF
TRBV5-1	TRBJ1-1	-	many	TGCGCCAGCTCTCCAGGTCAAAACACTGAAGCTTTCTTT	CASSPGQNTEAFF
TRBV4-1	TRBJ1-5	-	many	TGCGCCAGCAGCCCCCAGGGAATAGGGGTTGGTCAGCCCCAGAATTTT	CASSPQGIGVGQPQNF
TRBV4-3	TRBJ2-1	-	many	TGCGCCAGCAGCCAAGGAGGCGGCAATGAGCAGTTCTTC	CASSQGGGNEQFF
TRBV20-1	TRBJ2-3	TRBD1	many	TGCAGTGCCCGGGACAGGGGAGTAGTGGGGTATACGCAGTATTTT	CSARDRGVVGYTQYF
TRBV5-1	TRBJ2-2	-	many	TGCGCCAGCAGTCGGGAGTTGGGCACCGGGGAGCTGTTTTTT	CASSRELGTGELFF
TRBV20-1	TRBJ2-3	-	few	TGCAGTGCTAGATTGGTCACCGGGGCGCAGTATTTT	CSARLVTGAQYF
TRBV5-6	TRBJ1-2	-	many	TGTGCCAGCAGCCCAACCGCCGGGACATACATGGGTCGCTACACCTTC	CASSPTAGTYMGRYTF
TRBV3-1	TRBJ2-5	-	-	TGTGCCAGCAGCCAGAGGGGGGGGCGACGAGAGACCCAGTACTTC	CASSQRGGRRETQYF
TRBV3-1	TRBJ1-5	-	many	TGTGCCAGCAGCCAAGATCTATACCAGCCCCAGCATTTT	CASSQDLYQPQHF
TRBV3-1	TRBJ2-7	TRBD1	many	TGTGCCAGCAGTCACGGACAGGGGGACGAGCAGTACTTC	CASSHGQGDEQYF
TRBV2	TRBJ2-1	TRBD2	many	TGTGCCTGGGAGGGGAGCGCCTACAATGAGCAGTTCTTC	CAWEGSAYNEQFF
TRBV27	TRBJ2-7	-	many	TGTGCCAGCAGTTTATCAAAGGGGGATGACTACGAGCAGTACTTC	CASSLSKGDDYEQYF
TRBV4-1	TRBJ2-1	TRBD2	many	TGCGCCAGCAGCCAGCCGGGACTAGCGGGGGGGCCGTACAATGAGCAGTTCTTC	CASSQPGLAGGPYNEQFF
TRBV10-3	TRBJ1-3	-	many	TGTGCCATCAGTGAAGAGACAGGAGTTGGAAACACCATATATTTT	CAISEETGVGNTIYF
TRBV28	TRBJ2-1	-	many	TGTGCCAGCAGTTTAAGTAGCGGAAGTGAGCAGTTCTTC	CASSLSSGSEQFF
TRBV7-9	TRBJ1-1	-	many	TGTGCCAGCAGCTTAGCGAATGGATACACTGAAGCTTTCTTT	CASSLANGYTEAFF
TRBV7-9	TRBJ2-7	-	-	TGTGCCAGCAGCTTTCTCCAGGCCGGGAACGAGCAGTACTTC	CASSFLQAGNEQYF
TRBV5-1	TRBJ2-7	-	-	TGCGCCAGCAGCTCCGGGAGCCTCACGAACGAGCAGTACTTC	CASSSGSLTNEQYF
TRBV5-1	TRBJ1-3	-	many	TGCGCCAGCAGCTTCTTCTCTGGAAACACCATATATTTT	CASSFFSGNTIYF
TRBV12-3/TRBV12-4	TRBJ1-3	-	many	TGTGCCAGCACCCCGCAGGGGTCTGGAAACACCATATATTTT	CASTPQGSGNTIYF
TRBV7-3	TRBJ2-1	-	many	TGTGCCAGCAGCTTGAGTTCATCCAATGAGCAGTTCTTC	CASSLSSSNEQFF
TRBV7-2	TRBJ2-4	-	-	TGTGCCAGCAGCTTAGACGAGGGCAAAAACATTCAGTACTTC	CASSLDEGKNIQYF
TRBV28	TRBJ2-5	TRBD2	many	TGTGCCAGCAGTCCTTCCGGGGGGTTATTTGGGACCCAGTACTTC	CASSPSGGLFGTQYF
TRBV29-1	TRBJ2-2	TRBD2	many	TGCAGCGTAAACTCGGGGGGTGGGACCGGGGAGCTGTTTTTT	CSVNSGGGTGELFF
TRBV18	TRBJ1-6	-	few	TGTGCCAGCTCACCACCATGGGCCCTGGGCAGATATAATTCACCCCTCCACTTT	CASSPPWALGRYNSPLHF
TRBV7-2	TRBJ1-4	-	many	TGTGCCAGCAGCTTAGCGCAGGCAGCCTATGAAAAACTGTTTTTT	CASSLAQAAYEKLFF
TRBV7-6	TRBJ2-1	-	-	TGTGCCAGCAGCTTAGCGTATCCTACGGATGAGCAGTTCTTC	CASSLAYPTDEQFF
TRBV20-1	TRBJ2-1	TRBD2	many	TGCAGTGCTCCCAACCCGGGACTAGCGGGACAGGAGCAGTTCTTC	CSAPNPGLAGQEQFF
TRBV7-8	TRBJ2-3	TRBD1	many	TGTGCCAGCAGCTGGACAACAGGGGCCGATACGCAGTATTTT	CASSWTTGADTQYF
TRBV20-1	TRBJ2-2	TRBD2	many	TGCAGTGCTAGTCTCCTAGCGGGACACACCGGGGAGCTGTTTTTT	CSASLLAGHTGELFF